The 26 T cell receptor beta chains in this list originate from one sample, sequenced in a study of regulatory T cells in long-lasting Graves disease. Time point of the sample: newly diagnosed GD, antithyroid drugs for less than 3 months. After RNA was extracted from PBMCs, the TCR library was made from it. iRepertoire HTBI primers and Arm-PCR of CDR3 regions built TCR beta libraries. TCRdb re-called the multiplex PCR reads with MiXCR, one entry per CDR3 protein. This sample has approximately 400,000 distinct CDR3 sequences; more than 13% occur once, and the top ten carry 16%. Another study also made use of these data, one on T cells in Graves' hyperthyroidism and ophthalmopathy.

This specimen was peripheral blood mononuclear cells (PBMCs), taken at new diagnosis, from a patient treated with antithyroid drugs. The source is a woman in her twenties or thirties with Graves disease.

This clonotype occurred a few times. The DNA for the CDR3 is TGTGCCAGCAGTGAATGGGGGGCGGGGTGGGATTACAATGAGCAGTTCTTC. It encodes CASSEWGAGWDYNEQFF. The chain is built from TRBV25-1 and TRBJ2-1; the D gene could be TRBD1 or TRBD2 (6 bases each). Trimming stripped 1 base from V and 4 bases from J, with 17 bases between. This CDR3 is 17 amino acids long. Germline CDR1 MGHDK, CDR2 SYGVNS.

This clonotype was seen only a few times. This chain links TRBV25-1 with TRBJ2-4, with D unclear. Germline CDR1 is MGHDK and CDR2 is SYGVNS. V lost 2 bases to trimming and J lost 0 bases, with 8 bases between them. The CDR3 extends over 15 amino acids. CDR3: CASSEKVGAKNIQYF. CDR3 DNA sequence: TGTGCCAGCAGTGAAAAGGTGGGAGCCAAAAACATTCAGTACTTC.

This CDR3 reads CATSDALGGANVLTF. As DNA, the CDR3 is TGTGCCACCAGTGACGCCTTGGGGGGGGCCAACGTCCTGACTTTC. The chain joins TRBV24-1 to TRBJ2-6; D is unresolved. Germline CDR1 KGHDR, CDR2 SFDVKD. This CDR3 contains 15 residues. V lost 4 bases, J lost 4 bases, and 10 bases lay in between.

To note about this clonotype: Just one base apart from a much larger clone, this may be a read error. The chain links TRBV20-1 to TRBJ2-1, with D possibly called TRBD1 or TRBD2 (6 bases each). Germline CDR1 and CDR2: DFQATT and SNEGSKA (reference sequence). There are 12 residues in the CDR3. The V end lost 6 bases, the J end lost 10 bases, and 16 bases lay between the germline ends. The CDR3 DNA reads as TGCAGTGCGAAGGAGGGGGGATACGAGCAGTTCTTC. Protein sequence: CSAKEGGYEQFF.

This clonotype occurred many times. J is TRBJ1-6 and V is TRBV30; maybe TRBD1 (5 bases). This CDR3 spans 9 amino acids. V lost 7 bases and J 12 bases, leaving 7 bases between the germline ends. Germline lookup yields CDR1 GTSNPN and CDR2 SVGIG (reference sequence). DNA for the CDR3: TGTGCCTCCGGGGGACCCCTCCACTTT. It yields the protein CASGGPLHF.

Many counts were recorded for this clonotype. V is TRBV24-1 and J is TRBJ2-2; D is undetermined. CDR1 is KGHDR, CDR2 SFDVKD, per germline. Trimming took 9 bases from V and 2 from J, leaving 12 bases between them. The CDR3 runs 14 residues. Here the CDR3 DNA reads TGTGCCACCTTGACCAGACCCAACACCGGGGAGCTGTTTTTT. Amino acids: CATLTRPNTGELFF.

This rearrangement joins TRBV29-1 to TRBJ2-4; 7 bases map to TRBD1. V lost 8 bases and J lost 1; bases outside the gene matches: 8. The CDR3 is 14 residues long. Germline V gene sequence: CDR1 SQVTM, CDR2 ANQGSEA. The CDR3, as DNA: TGCAGCCTCACAGGGGTTCGGGCCAAAAACATTCAGTACTTC. Translating gives CSLTGVRAKNIQYF.

In its sample, this clonotype was seen many times. The chain combines TRBV12-3 or TRBV12-4 with TRBJ2-3; D is perhaps TRBD2 (6 bases). Trimming cost V 4 bases and J 8 bases, with 19 bases left between them. The length of the CDR3 is 15 residues. CDR3 DNA: TGTGCCAGCAGTTCTGGACTACGGCTGTCGGGTACGCAGTATTTT. Residues: CASSSGLRLSGTQYF.

J is TRBJ2-7 and V is TRBV10-3; unclear D gene. The CDR3 length is 12 residues. Trimming pared 6 bases from V and 0 bases from J, leaving 6 bases between. Germline CDR1 and CDR2: ENHRY and SYGVKD. Here the CDR3 DNA reads TGTGCCATCAGAGGGAACTCCTACGAGCAGTACTTC. Translated, it gives CAIRGNSYEQYF.

This clonotype was seen a handful of times. The genes are TRBV30 and TRBJ2-7; 7 positions agree with TRBD1. The V segment lost 2 bases and the J segment 7 bases; nucleotides outside the gene matches: 14. The CDR3 spans 15 residues. From germline, CDR1 is GTSNPN and CDR2 SVGIG (reference sequence). The CDR3 DNA reads TGTGCCTGGAGTACAACCGGGACAGTGCCTGGGGAGCAGTACTTC. Protein product: CAWSTTGTVPGEQYF.

This clonotype was seen at least ten times. The chain has TRBV5-8 and TRBJ2-3, with a weak D call TRBD2 (6 bases). Germline-derived CDR1 and CDR2 are SGHTS and YDEGEE. Trimming removed 0 bases from V and 3 bases from J, with 11 bases in between. The CDR3 is 15 residues long. CDR3 in amino acids: CASSLGDSWTDTQYF. DNA for the CDR3: TGTGCCAGCAGCTTGGGGGACTCATGGACAGATACGCAGTATTTT.

V usage is TRBV25-1 and J usage is TRBJ1-2; D unresolved. The CDR3 has 16 amino acids. V was pared by 0 bases and J by 4 bases, with 15 bases between. Germline V gives CDR1 MGHDK, CDR2 SYGVNS. CDR3 region: CASSEYPIQDIYGYTF. Written as DNA, the CDR3 is TGTGCCAGCAGTGAATACCCCATCCAGGATATCTATGGCTACACCTTC.

This clonotype was seen ten or more times. This sequence joins TRBV13 and TRBJ2-7, with 7 bases matching TRBD2. This CDR3 has 15 residues. Germline CDR1 and CDR2: PRHDT and FYEKMQ (reference sequence). V dropped 0 bases and J dropped 0; count of bases not matched to a gene: 2. This CDR3 is CASSLGGEGSYEQYF. The CDR3 DNA sequence: TGTGCCAGCAGCTTAGGGGGGGAGGGCTCCTACGAGCAGTACTTC.

Regarding this clonotype: This may be a read error, as it is one base from a much larger clone. V usage is TRBV20-1 and J usage is TRBJ2-5; 9 bases fit TRBD2. The end of the DNA aligns better with TRBJ2-7, so the J call may be wrong. CDR3 length equals 16 residues. Germline CDR1 DFQATT, CDR2 SNEGSKA (reference sequence). CDR3 DNA: TGCAGTGCTTTCTTGAGACTAGCGGAGAGCTCCTACGAGCAGTACTTC. This gives the protein CSAFLRLAESSYEQYF.

This clonotype has a count of ten or more. The chain employs TRBV6-5 and TRBJ2-1, with a possible D match to TRBD2 (6 bases). The CDR3 length is 14 residues. V was shortened by 1 base and J by 8 bases, with 12 bases between the two germline ends. The germline V gene has CDR1 MNHEY and CDR2 SVGAGI. CDR3 coding DNA: TGTGCCAGCAGTTACTACACTAGCATCGATGAGCAGTTCTTC. Amino acids: CASSYYTSIDEQFF.

This clonotype was recorded many times. The chain couples TRBV12-3 or TRBV12-4 to TRBJ2-1; TRBD2 agrees at 12 bases. V trimming: 3 bases; J trimming: 10 bases; junction bases outside the gene matches: 4. The CDR3 runs to 14 residues. The CDR3 coding sequence is TGTGCCAGCAGTTTCGGACTAGCGGGAAGGGAGCAGTTCTTC. This encodes CASSFGLAGREQFF.

The chain joins TRBV9 to TRBJ1-2; tentatively, D is TRBD1 (5 bases). This CDR3 spans 14 amino acids. Trimming removed 2 bases at V and 5 bases at J, with 13 bases between. The germline gives CDR1 SGDLS, CDR2 YYNGEE. CDR3 DNA sequence: TGTGCCAGCAGCGTGGGGGGGGGAGGGTATGGCTACACCTTC. It encodes CASSVGGGGYGYTF.

A note on this clonotype: The junction departs from germline at one end; a sequencing error may be responsible. CDR3 in DNA: TGTGCCACCGGTGATGCCCCCGAGGGTCAAAATGGCTACACCTTC. Translation: CATGDAPEGQNGYTF. The gene calls are TRBV24-1 and TRBJ1-2; no definite D call. Germline V gene data show CDR1 as KGHDR and CDR2 as SFDVKD. The CDR3 length is 15 residues.

This clonotype was seen at least ten times. This chain links TRBV7-9 with TRBJ2-7, with a possible D match to TRBD2 (6 bases). Germline V gene lookup returns CDR1 SEHNR and CDR2 FQNEAQ (reference sequence). V lost 0 bases to trimming and J lost 1 base, with 13 bases between them. This CDR3 spans 16 amino acids. The CDR3 sequence: CASSLALGGRSYEQYF. In nucleotides, the CDR3 is TGTGCCAGCAGCTTAGCGCTTGGGGGGAGATCCTACGAGCAGTACTTC.

As to this clonotype: Given a much more abundant clone one base away, this may be a read error. V is TRBV28 and J is TRBJ2-5; 9 bases fit TRBD2. The V gene end was trimmed by 6 bases and the J gene end by 11 bases; junction bases not matched to a gene: 19. The CDR3 loop spans 16 amino acids. Per germline, CDR1 MDHEN and CDR2 SYDVKM. DNA of the CDR3: TGTGCCAGCAGGTATGCCGGGACTAGCCCCCACAATGAGCAGTACTTC. Translation: CASRYAGTSPHNEQYF.

This clonotype was recorded at least ten times. The J gene is TRBJ1-5, the V gene TRBV2, with a weak D call TRBD1 (5 bases). The CDR3 covers 15 residues. The germline V gene has CDR1 SNHLY and CDR2 FYNNEI. Trimming removed 6 bases at V and 1 base at J, with 13 bases between. For the CDR3, the DNA is TGTGCCAGCAGCGTGGGACTTCAGAGCAATCAGCCCCAGCATTTT. It yields the protein CASSVGLQSNQPQHF.

This chain joins TRBV5-6 and TRBJ2-4; TRBD1 is a possible D gene (6 bases). Trimming cost V 0 bases and J 2 bases, with 12 bases left between them. The V gene's germline CDR1 is SGHDT and CDR2 YYEEEE. There are 16 residues in the CDR3. The CDR3 is CASSLGARGTKNIQYF. CDR3 nucleotide sequence: TGTGCCAGCAGCTTGGGGGCAAGGGGGACCAAAAACATTCAGTACTTC.

Many counts were recorded for this clonotype. The chain joins TRBV11-2 to TRBJ1-1, with D perhaps matching TRBD1 (5 bases). Germline CDR1 SGHAT, CDR2 FQNNGV. V gave up 1 base and J gave up 0 bases, with 12 bases separating them. The CDR3 extends over 16 amino acids. Here the CDR3 reads CASSLGGPGLNTEAFF. CDR3 coding DNA: TGTGCCAGCAGCTTAGGGGGCCCAGGGCTGAACACTGAAGCTTTCTTT. The variable domain in full, with the rest retrieved from reference TRBV11-2 and TRBJ1-1, is EAGVAQSPRYKIIEKRQSVAFWCNPISGHATLYWYQQILGQGPKLLIQFQNNGVVDDSQLPKDRFSAERLKGVDSTLKIQPAKLEDSAVYLCASSLGGPGLNTEAFFGQGTRLTVV.

This clonotype was recorded many times. The gene calls are TRBV5-1 and TRBJ1-5; 9 bases line up with TRBD1. Germline values: CDR1 SGHRS, CDR2 YFSETQ. J was trimmed by 7 bases and V by 4 bases; bases with no gene match: 3. The CDR3 totals 13 residues. Here the CDR3 reads CASSTDRGQPQHF. The CDR3 DNA sequence: TGCGCCAGCAGCACAGACAGGGGGCAGCCCCAGCATTTT.

This clonotype was counted only a few times. V gene TRBV20-1 combines with J gene TRBJ2-7, with D possibly called TRBD1 or TRBD2 (6 bases each). V lost 6 bases and J 3 bases, leaving 18 bases between the germline ends. The CDR3 extends over 14 amino acids. Per germline, CDR1 DFQATT and CDR2 SNEGSKA (reference sequence). CDR3 sequence (DNA): TGCAGTGCAGGGGGTGGGGGGAGCTTCTACGAGCAGTACTTC. Residues: CSAGGGGSFYEQYF.

This clonotype occurred many times. The CDR3, as DNA: TGTGCCATCACGGGGCGGGAGAGCTACGAGCAGTACTTC. It encodes CAITGRESYEQYF. This rearrangement joins TRBV10-3 to TRBJ2-7; 7 bases fit TRBD2. Germline CDR1 and CDR2: ENHRY and SYGVKD. With V trimmed by 7 bases and J by 3 bases, 6 bases remained unmatched. This CDR3 spans 13 amino acids.